This T cell receptor (beta chain) was observed in a study of breast tumors, draining lymph nodes, adjacent tissues. General observations from the study: Most tumor T cells seemingly derive from lymph node, then expand in tumor. That most tumor T cells come from lymph nodes remained unproven. Tumor repertoires ranked between lymph nodes and nontumor tissue in diversity, with V and J gene preferences.

Of note for this clonotype: Its cognate antigen is unknown.

The CDR3 runs 19 residues. V lost 2 bases, J lost 0 bases, and 9 bases stayed unmatched. The germline V gene has CDR1 SGHVS and CDR2 FQNEAQ. TCRdb ran MiXCR on the multiplex PCR reads and lists one entry per CDR3 protein. This sample carries 45,000 or so distinct CDR3 sequences, 23% of them seen once, and the ten largest clones take roughly 8%. The chain couples TRBV7-8 to TRBJ2-4; 11 bases line up with TRBD2. The sequence came from a female donor with breast cancer. Some clones in this sample may be carry-over from other donors' samples. The sample comprised breast tumor tissue. As DNA, the CDR3 is TGTGCCAGCAGCTTAAGGGGAGTACTAGCGGGGGAAGCCAAAAACATTCAGTACTTC. The encoded protein is CASSLRGVLAGEAKNIQYF. Complete variable domain (other parts from reference TRBV7-8 and TRBJ2-4): GAGVSQSPRYKVAKRGQDVALRCDPISGHVSLFWYQQALGQGPEFLTYFQNEAQLDKSGLPSDRFFAERPEGSVSTLKIQRTQQEDSAVYLCASSLRGVLAGEAKNIQYFGAGTRLSVL.